The 4 T cell receptor beta chains in this list originate from one sample, sequenced in a study of shared clonotypes between healthy human individuals. Clones were sequenced by immunoSEQ multiplex PCR, and TCRdb holds only the in-frame ones, with some missing. The sample consists of 850,000 to 1,100,000 clones, about 72% of them appearing once. Specimen: memory CD4+ T cells from PBMCs. Indicated subset: CD45RA-negative fraction. Source of these receptors: a man aged 18 to 30 in good health. Some clones in this sample may be carry-over from other donors' samples.

The chain couples TRBV6-9 to TRBJ2-3, with D possibly matching TRBD1 (6 bases). V was pared by 6 bases and J by 1 base, with 23 bases between. The CDR3 extends over 18 amino acids. In germline, CDR1 is MNHGY, CDR2 SVAAGI. The CDR3 DNA follows: TGTGCCAGCAGATTTATGGGACACATTAACTTCGGCACAGATACGCAGTATTTT. It specifies CASRFMGHINFGTDTQYF.

This rearrangement joins TRBV18 to TRBJ1-1; D not certain. This CDR3 region has 13 residues. Germline loops: CDR1 KGHSH, CDR2 LQKENI. Trimming removed 5 bases at V and 3 bases at J, with 10 bases between. The CDR3, as DNA: TGTGCCAGCTCAACGAGTGTGTACACTGAAGCTTTCTTT. It encodes CASSTSVYTEAFF.

Of note for this clone: A far larger clone is a single base away, which makes a read error likely. The same CDR3 arises from other DNA sequences in this sample as well. V and J are TRBV2 and TRBJ1-5; a weak D match, TRBD1 (6 bases). V lost 4 bases to trimming and J lost 2 bases, with 9 bases between them. Per germline, CDR1 SNHLY and CDR2 FYNNEI. This CDR3 spans 14 amino acids. The chain's CDR3 is CASSGAGGNQPQHF. As DNA, the CDR3 is TGTGCCAGCAGTGGGGCAGGGGGCAATCAGCCCCAGCATTTT. Full variable domain (remainder filled in from reference TRBV2 and TRBJ1-5): EPEVTQTPSHQVTQMGQEVILRCVPISNHLYFYWYRQILGQKVEFLVSFYNNEISEKSEIFDDQFSVERPDGSNFTLKIRSTKLEDSAMYFCASSGAGGNQPQHFGDGTRLSIL.

V usage is TRBV14 and J usage is TRBJ2-3; D uncertain. The CDR3 runs to 13 residues. V lost 0 bases and J lost 5, with 6 bases in between. The germline CDR1 and CDR2 sequences are SGHDN and FVKESK. The CDR3 here is CASSQDGEDTQYF. The CDR3, as DNA: TGTGCCAGCAGCCAAGATGGGGAAGATACGCAGTATTTT.